What follows are 23 T cell receptor beta chains derived from one specimen sequenced in a study of blood T cells in healthy people across ages (dated by TCRdb to between 2014 and 2017). Library preparation used 5' RACE. The instrument was an Illumina HiSeq 2500. The second PCR ran for roughly 7 to 12 cycles and used a J-beta primer mix along with a sample-barcoded 5' primer. TCRdb reran the public reads through fastp at Q25 and MiXCR, keeping productive beta chains. Every distinct CDR3 protein forms one entry, paired with its most common genes and DNA. The sample yields around 800,000 distinct CDR3 sequences; approximately 67% were counted once. The top ten clones comprise 28% of the sample. Source material: blood. The receptors here all came from a young man in good health.

This clonotype was seen only a few times. V usage is TRBV20-1 and J usage is TRBJ2-3; D is ambiguous. CDR3 size: 12 residues. From germline, CDR1 is DFQATT and CDR2 SNEGSKA (reference sequence). Deletions cut 1 base from V and 7 bases from J, with 9 bases between. The DNA of the CDR3 is TGCAGTGCTAGAGTCCCGAGCAATACGCAGTATTTT. The encoded protein is CSARVPSNTQYF.

The V call is TRBV5-1, the J call TRBJ2-5; the match to TRBD1 covers 7 bases. With 5 bases clipped from V and 4 bases from J, the junction kept 8 bases outside the gene matches. Germline V lookup: CDR1 SGHRS, CDR2 YFSETQ. The CDR3 is 14 amino acids. The CDR3 loop reads CASRFGTDRETQYF. The CDR3 bases are TGCGCCAGCAGATTCGGGACAGATCGAGAGACCCAGTACTTC.

The chain uses TRBV15 and TRBJ2-5; 7 nucleotides match TRBD1. This CDR3 region has 15 residues. Germline V gene data show CDR1 as LNHNV and CDR2 as YYDKDF (reference sequence). Losses at the gene ends were 3 bases for V and 2 bases for J; bases not matched to a gene: 6. The CDR3, as DNA: TGTGCCACCAGCAGTGTGGCAGGGGGTCAAGAGACCCAGTACTTC. Translated: CATSSVAGGQETQYF.

The chain is built from TRBV11-2 and TRBJ2-3; D gene ambiguous. Trimming cost V 4 bases and J 3 bases, with 8 bases left between them. Germline lookup yields CDR1 SGHAT and CDR2 FQNNGV. There are 13 residues in the CDR3. The CDR3, as DNA: TGTGCCAGCAGCTCCGGAACAACAGATACGCAGTATTTT. It translates to CASSSGTTDTQYF.

This chain joins TRBV7-2 and TRBJ2-5, with TRBD2 matching over 11 bases. Germline CDR1 reads SGHTA; CDR2 reads FQGNSA. CDR3 length: 16 residues. Trimming at V came to 5 bases and at J to 5 bases, leaving 10 bases not matched to a gene. The CDR3 DNA reads as TGTGCCAGCAGCAATAGACTAGCGGGGTCTGTGGAGACCCAGTACTTC. Translating it yields CASSNRLAGSVETQYF.

The chain's CDR3 is CASSLPTGGKETQFF. The CDR3 DNA reads TGTGCCAGCAGCTTACCGACAGGGGGGAAAGAGACCCAGTTCTTC. This rearrangement joins TRBV7-2 to TRBJ2-5; 9 positions agree with TRBD1. The DNA end is a closer match to TRBJ2-1, so the J assignment may be wrong. This CDR3 region has 15 residues. The germline gives CDR1 SGHTA, CDR2 FQGNSA.

This clonotype showed up just a few times. V gene TRBV12-3 or TRBV12-4 combines with J gene TRBJ2-1; 7 bases align to TRBD1. The CDR3 consists of 13 residues. The junction had 5 bases not matched to a gene; V was cut back by 6 bases and J by 6 bases. CDR3 sequence reads: CASRPGQLNEQFF. CDR3 DNA: TGTGCCAGCAGACCGGGACAGCTCAATGAGCAGTTCTTC.

This clonotype was detected a few times. The rearrangement uses TRBV4-3 and TRBJ2-1; D is perhaps TRBD2 (5 bases). V was shortened by 1 base and J by 7 bases, with 20 bases between the two germline ends. From germline, CDR1 is LGHNA and CDR2 YSLEER. The CDR3 is 17 residues long. CDR3: CASSQGDGDLARNEQFF. In DNA form, the CDR3 reads TGCGCCAGCAGCCAAGGGGATGGCGACCTAGCTAGGAATGAGCAGTTCTTC.

This sequence joins TRBV6-2 or TRBV6-3 and TRBJ2-3; D not resolved. This CDR3 spans 14 amino acids. With 2 bases removed from V and 6 bases from J, the gap between germline ends came to 12 bases. Germline CDR1 MNHEY, CDR2 SVGEGT. CDR3 coding DNA: TGTGCCAGCAGTTACGAGGCCCCCGGGGATACGCAGTATTTT. It yields the protein CASSYEAPGDTQYF.

The chain joins TRBV12-3 or TRBV12-4 to TRBJ2-1; D is ambiguous. This CDR3 is built from 14 residues. The ends were cut back, 2 bases at V and 8 bases at J, with 13 bases in the middle. CDR3 residues: CASSLNSDGHEQFF. Written as DNA, the CDR3 is TGTGCCAGCAGTTTAAATAGTGACGGTCATGAGCAGTTCTTC.

The V and J genes are TRBV12-3 or TRBV12-4 and TRBJ2-7; 8 bases are a match to TRBD2. Trimming took 6 bases from V and 3 from J; bases not matched to a gene: 16. CDR3 size: 17 residues. CDR3 DNA sequence: TGTGCCAGCAGCGAAACGAGGCGGGAGGTGGAGGGCTACGAGCAGTACTTC. Translating gives CASSETRREVEGYEQYF.

CDR3 DNA: TGTGCCTACACACCGGGACTAGCGGGGAACGAGCAGTACTTC. Translation: CAYTPGLAGNEQYF. J is TRBJ2-7 and V is TRBV30; 13 bases are shared with TRBD2. The ends lost 7 bases at V and 5 bases at J; junction bases unmatched: 8. Per the germline V gene, CDR1 is GTSNPN and CDR2 is SVGIG (reference sequence). CDR3 length: 14 residues.

The chain is built from TRBV28 and TRBJ2-7; 8 bases fit TRBD1. Unmatched junction bases numbered 5, after V lost 3 bases and J lost 7 bases. Germline CDR1 MDHEN, CDR2 SYDVKM. The CDR3 totals 13 residues. The CDR3 is CASSFAGGWEQYF. CDR3 coding DNA: TGTGCCAGCAGTTTCGCAGGGGGCTGGGAGCAGTACTTC.

This clonotype has just a few counts. V and J are TRBV12-3 or TRBV12-4 and TRBJ1-2; TRBD1 matches at 7 bases. There are 14 residues in the CDR3. V lost 5 bases, J lost 5 bases, and 8 bases stayed unmatched. The CDR3 protein is CASSNDRVPYGYTF. In DNA form, the CDR3 reads TGTGCCAGCAGTAACGACAGGGTACCTTATGGCTACACCTTC.

This chain connects TRBV7-9 to TRBJ2-7, with 11 bases identical to TRBD1. There are 15 residues in the CDR3. Germline CDR1 and CDR2: SEHNR and FQNEAQ (reference sequence). Unmatched junction bases numbered 6, after V lost 6 bases and J lost 2 bases. The CDR3 nucleotides are TGTGCCAGCAGTCGGGACAGGGGGGAGCCCTACGAGCAGTACTTC. Amino acid sequence: CASSRDRGEPYEQYF.

This clonotype was detected a few times. The V call is TRBV29-1, the J call TRBJ2-3, with 8 bases aligning to TRBD1. From germline, CDR1 is SQVTM and CDR2 ANQGSEA. The CDR3 consists of 14 residues. V lost 5 bases and J lost 1; bases outside the gene matches: 5. In DNA, the CDR3 is TGCAGCGTTTCAGGGGGCGGGCGCACAGATACGCAGTATTTT. It codes for CSVSGGGRTDTQYF.

The chain is built from TRBV7-9 and TRBJ2-1; TRBD1 or TRBD2 may be the D gene (5 bases each). Germline V gene data show CDR1 as SEHNR and CDR2 as FQNEAQ (reference sequence). Trimming removed 4 bases from V and 5 bases from J, with 9 bases in between. The length of the CDR3 is 13 residues. The CDR3: CASSSGTDNEQFF. CDR3 DNA: TGTGCCAGCAGCTCCGGGACCGACAATGAGCAGTTCTTC.

This clonotype was detected a few times. The rearrangement joins TRBV7-9 to TRBJ2-5, with a tentative D call TRBD2 (5 bases). The V gene's germline CDR1 is SEHNR and CDR2 FQNEAQ (reference sequence). V lost 5 bases and J 3 bases, leaving 10 bases between the germline ends. There are 13 residues in the CDR3. The CDR3 nucleotides are TGTGCCAGCAGCCGAGGTAGCGAAGAGACCCAGTACTTC. Translation: CASSRGSEETQYF. The full variable domain, its missing parts supplied by reference TRBV7-9 and TRBJ2-5, is DTGVSQNPRHKITKRGQNVTFRCDPISEHNRLYWYRQTLGQGPEFLTYFQNEAQLEKSRLLSDRFSAERPKGSFSTLEIQRTEQGDSAMYLCASSRGSEETQYFGPGTRLLVL.

V and J are TRBV21-1 and TRBJ1-6. TRBV21-1 constitutes a pseudogene. There are 17 residues in the CDR3. CDR3 nucleotides: TGTGCCAGCAGCAAAGCGCTCGACGAAAGCCATAATTCACCCCTCCACTTT. It yields the protein CASSKALDESHNSPLHF.

This chain connects TRBV3-1 to TRBJ2-2; a weak D match, TRBD1 (6 bases). The germline gives CDR1 LGHDT, CDR2 YNNKEL (reference sequence). The CDR3 extends over 16 amino acids. Trimming shortened V by 4 bases and J by 4 bases, and 16 bases separated the two germline ends. CDR3 sequence reads: CASSPTGTIGTGELFF. As DNA, the CDR3 is TGTGCCAGCAGCCCGACAGGTACGATAGGCACCGGGGAGCTGTTTTTT.

The rearrangement uses TRBV13 and TRBJ2-7, with 7 positions matching TRBD1. J gave up 2 bases and V 1 base, and 5 bases lay outside the gene matches. Germline V gene data show CDR1 as PRHDT and CDR2 as FYEKMQ (reference sequence). This CDR3 is built from 15 residues. The CDR3 spells CASSLAPDRAYEQYF. In DNA, the CDR3 is TGTGCCAGCAGCTTAGCGCCAGACAGGGCCTACGAGCAGTACTTC. Based on the CDR3 plus reference TRBV13 and TRBJ2-7, the full variable domain is AAGVIQSPRHLIKEKRETATLKCYPIPRHDTVYWYQQGPGQDPQFLISFYEKMQSDKGSIPDRFSAQQFSDYHSELNMSSLELGDSALYFCASSLAPDRAYEQYFGPGTRLTVT.

The chain is built from TRBV20-1 and TRBJ2-7; D unclear. Germline V gene data show CDR1 as DFQATT and CDR2 as SNEGSKA (reference sequence). The CDR3 loop spans 14 amino acids. With 0 bases removed from V and 0 bases from J, the gap between germline ends came to 9 bases. CDR3 amino acids: CSARDPESSYEQYF. As DNA, the CDR3 is TGCAGTGCTAGAGATCCAGAGAGCTCCTACGAGCAGTACTTC.

This clonotype was detected a few times. The rearrangement links TRBV12-3 or TRBV12-4 to TRBJ2-1; D is ambiguous. Trimming shortened V by 6 bases and J by 10 bases, and 10 bases separated the two germline ends. CDR3 length: 11 residues. CDR3 protein: CASSDSAEQFF. The CDR3 nucleotides are TGTGCCAGCAGCGACTCAGCGGAGCAGTTCTTC.